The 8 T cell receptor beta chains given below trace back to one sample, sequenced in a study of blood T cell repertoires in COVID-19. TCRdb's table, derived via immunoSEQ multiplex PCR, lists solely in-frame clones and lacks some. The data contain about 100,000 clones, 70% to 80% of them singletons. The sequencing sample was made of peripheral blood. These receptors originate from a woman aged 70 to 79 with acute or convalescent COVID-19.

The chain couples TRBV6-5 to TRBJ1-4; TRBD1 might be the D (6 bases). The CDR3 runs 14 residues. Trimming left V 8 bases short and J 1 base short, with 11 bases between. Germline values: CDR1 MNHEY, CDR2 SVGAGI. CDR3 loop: CASAQGRTNEKLFF. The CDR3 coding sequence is TGTGCCAGCGCACAGGGCCGAACTAATGAAAAACTGTTTTTT.

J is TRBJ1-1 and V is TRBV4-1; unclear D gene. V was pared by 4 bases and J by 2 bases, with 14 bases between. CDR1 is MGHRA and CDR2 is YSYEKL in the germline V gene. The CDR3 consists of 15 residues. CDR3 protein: CASSRGGLVNTEAFF. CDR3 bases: TGCGCCAGCAGCCGCGGAGGACTGGTCAACACTGAAGCTTTCTTT.

CDR3 sequence reads: CASSPWATGVSNQPQHF. The CDR3 nucleotides read TGTGCCAGCAGCCCGTGGGCGACAGGGGTCAGCAATCAGCCCCAGCATTTT. The chain recombines TRBV7-9 with TRBJ1-5; 8 bases line up with TRBD1. Germline assignment: CDR1 SEHNR and CDR2 FQNEAQ (reference sequence). Trimming took 5 bases from V and 1 from J; bases not matched to a gene: 10. The CDR3 has 17 residues.

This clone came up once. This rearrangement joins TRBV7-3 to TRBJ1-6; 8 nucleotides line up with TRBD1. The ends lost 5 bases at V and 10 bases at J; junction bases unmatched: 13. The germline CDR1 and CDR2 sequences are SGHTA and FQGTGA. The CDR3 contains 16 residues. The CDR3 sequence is CASSRQGRTSGSPLHF. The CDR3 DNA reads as TGTGCCAGCAGCCGACAGGGGCGCACCTCTGGATCACCCCTCCACTTT. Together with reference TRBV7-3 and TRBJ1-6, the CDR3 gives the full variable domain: GAGVSQTPSNKVTEKGKYVELRCDPISGHTALYWYRQSLGQGPEFLIYFQGTGAADDSGLPNDRFFAVRPEGSVSTLKIQRTERGDSAVYLCASSRQGRTSGSPLHFGNGTRLTVT.

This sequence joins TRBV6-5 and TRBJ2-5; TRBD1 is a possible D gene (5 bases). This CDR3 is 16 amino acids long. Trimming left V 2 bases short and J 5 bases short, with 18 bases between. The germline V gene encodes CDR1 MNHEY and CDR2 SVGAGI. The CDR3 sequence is CASSYAAGGHKETQYF. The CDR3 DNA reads TGTGCCAGCAGTTACGCCGCAGGTGGACACAAGGAGACCCAGTACTTC.

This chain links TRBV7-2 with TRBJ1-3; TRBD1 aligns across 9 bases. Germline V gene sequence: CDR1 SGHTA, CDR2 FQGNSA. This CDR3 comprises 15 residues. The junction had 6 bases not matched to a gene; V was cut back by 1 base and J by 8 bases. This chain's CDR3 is CASSLGGQGPYTIYF. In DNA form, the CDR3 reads TGTGCCAGCAGCTTAGGAGGACAGGGGCCCTACACCATATATTTT.

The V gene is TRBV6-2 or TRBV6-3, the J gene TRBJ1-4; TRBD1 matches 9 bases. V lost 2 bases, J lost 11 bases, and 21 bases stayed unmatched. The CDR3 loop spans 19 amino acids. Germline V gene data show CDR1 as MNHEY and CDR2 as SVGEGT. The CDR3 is CASSYPGTGSRESREKLFF. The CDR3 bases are TGTGCCAGCAGTTACCCGGGGACAGGGTCGCGGGAATCCCGAGAGAAACTGTTTTTT.

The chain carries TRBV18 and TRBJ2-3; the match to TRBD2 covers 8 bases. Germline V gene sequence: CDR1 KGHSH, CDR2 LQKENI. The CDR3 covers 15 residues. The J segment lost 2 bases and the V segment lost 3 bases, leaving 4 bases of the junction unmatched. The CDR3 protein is CASSPASGYTDTQYF. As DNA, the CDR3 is TGTGCCAGCTCACCGGCTAGCGGGTACACAGATACGCAGTATTTT.